The 3 T cell receptor beta chains presented below share a single source sample, sequenced in a study of T cell responses to AZD1222 COVID-19 vaccine. Sequencing was performed with immunoSEQ multiplex PCR; in TCRdb, only in-frame clones are kept and a portion is missing. The sample includes roughly 90,000 clones, 85% to 90% of them seen just once. Material: peripheral blood, obtained 28 days after the second AZD1222 dose. These receptors were taken from an adult who received the AZD1222 COVID-19 vaccine.

This sequence joins TRBV9 and TRBJ2-2; no definite D call. V was shortened by 0 bases and J by 1 base, with 4 bases between the two germline ends. The CDR3 contains 14 residues. Germline CDR1 and CDR2: SGDLS and YYNGEE. CDR3: CASSVVWNTGELFF. The CDR3 DNA sequence: TGTGCCAGCAGCGTAGTATGGAACACCGGGGAGCTGTTTTTT.

The chain couples TRBV4-1 to TRBJ2-3; 7 positions agree with TRBD2. The CDR3 is 13 residues long. V gave up 2 bases and J gave up 5 bases; unmatched junction bases: 1. CDR1 MGHRA and CDR2 YSYEKL come from the germline V gene. The CDR3 region has the DNA TGCGCCAGCAGCCAATGGGGGGGAGATACGCAGTATTTT. This sequence encodes CASSQWGGDTQYF.

The genes are TRBV5-6 and TRBJ1-1, with D unclear. Germline V CDR1 and CDR2: SGHDT, YYEEEE. The length of the CDR3 is 13 residues. The germline V and J ends were trimmed by 0 bases and 3 bases, with 6 bases remaining between them. The CDR3 DNA is TGTGCCAGCAGCTTGGTTCGGCACACTGAAGCTTTCTTT. It yields the protein CASSLVRHTEAFF.